This TCR beta chain was documented in a study of human T cells and chemical hapten exposure. Across the study: Patients had diphenylcyclopropenone applied to the scalp weekly throughout the approximately 25-week study.

TCRdb itself ran the RACE reads through MiXCR, one entry per CDR3 protein. The sample lists around 340,000 distinct CDR3 sequences, approximately 6.9% occurring once. The CDR3 length is 16 residues. Per germline, CDR1 LGHDT and CDR2 YNNKEL (reference sequence). As for time point: patch test 1, 2 weeks after DPC sensitization. Treatment reported: therapeutic diphenylcyclopropenone sensitization with weekly scalp DPC. Study-wide findings and caveats: Significantly more large CDR3 similarity clusters arose among expanded TCRs than among controls.

Turning to this clonotype: Its antigen remains unidentified. An end of the junction does not agree with germline; a read error may underlie this.

The material sequenced was whole blood, taken in connection with sensitization to the hapten diphenylcyclopropenone (DPC). This TCR came from a woman aged 18-30 years with alopecia areata. Some clones in this sample may be carry-over from other donors' samples. The chain joins TRBV3-1 to TRBJ2-3; 11 nucleotides agree with TRBD2. The CDR3 region has the DNA TGTGCCAGCAGCCAAGGAAGACTAGCGGGGACAGATAGGCAGTATTTT. Its translation: CASSQGRLAGTDRQYF.